The 12 T cell receptor beta chains below come from one sample, sequenced in a study of identifying expanded T cells in peripheral blood. Only in-frame clones appear in the TCRdb table, and some are missing; sequencing was by immunoSEQ multiplex PCR. The sample carries around 81,000 clones, approximately 84% recorded once. The sample consisted of blood. The receptor set was obtained from a person between 18 and 69 years old in good health.

The rearrangement links TRBV6-5 to TRBJ2-2, with D possibly TRBD2 on 5 matching bases. Deletions cut 8 bases from V and 2 bases from J, with 12 bases between. The CDR3 sequence is 14 residues long. Per the germline V gene, CDR1 is MNHEY and CDR2 is SVGAGI. For the CDR3, the DNA is TGTGCCAGCCGGGGAAGAGGAAACACCGGGGAGCTGTTTTTT. The encoded protein is CASRGRGNTGELFF.

The chain couples TRBV6-6 to TRBJ2-7, with TRBD1 as a possible D gene (6 bases). The germline V gene encodes CDR1 MNHNY and CDR2 SVGAGI (reference sequence). The ends were cut back, 6 bases at V and 3 bases at J, with 15 bases in the middle. The CDR3 is 14 amino acids. The CDR3 sequence is CASSPAPTGYEQYF. Here the CDR3 DNA reads TGTGCCAGCAGCCCAGCCCCGACAGGCTACGAGCAGTACTTC.

This chain uses TRBV4-1 with TRBJ1-4, with D maybe TRBD1 (5 bases). Germline values: CDR1 MGHRA, CDR2 YSYEKL. The V end was cut by 2 bases, the J end by 1 base, with 8 bases between. There are 15 residues in the CDR3. The CDR3 spells CASSQFRVTNEKLFF. The CDR3 DNA reads as TGCGCCAGCAGCCAATTCAGGGTAACTAATGAAAAACTGTTTTTT.

The V call is TRBV10-2, the J call TRBJ2-5, with D possibly TRBD1 on 5 matching bases. The germline V gene encodes CDR1 WSHSY and CDR2 SAAADI. V lost 6 bases and J 5 bases, leaving 16 bases between the germline ends. This CDR3 region has 14 residues. The CDR3 spells CASRRTPSWETQYF. The CDR3 DNA is TGCGCCAGCAGACGGACACCCAGTTGGGAGACCCAGTACTTC.

The chain links TRBV27 to TRBJ1-1; weak D call: TRBD1 (6 bases). The CDR3 contains 13 residues. V was clipped by 4 bases and J by 5 bases, with 11 bases between them. CDR1 and CDR2 (germline): MNHEY, SMNVEV (reference sequence). The CDR3: CASSSPRGTEAFF. DNA of the CDR3: TGTGCCAGCAGTTCCCCTAGGGGGACTGAAGCTTTCTTT.

This clone was counted a single time. This rearrangement joins TRBV5-1 to TRBJ2-1, with 8 nucleotides matching TRBD1. CDR3 length: 17 amino acids. CDR1 is SGHRS and CDR2 is YFSETQ in the germline V gene. Losses at the gene ends were 1 base for V and 4 bases for J; bases not matched to a gene: 10. The CDR3 sequence is CASSLSRTGRGYNEQFF. The CDR3 DNA sequence: TGCGCCAGCAGCTTGTCCCGGACAGGGCGGGGATACAATGAGCAGTTCTTC.

The V gene is TRBV10-3, the J gene TRBJ2-5; tentatively, D is TRBD1 (6 bases). Germline V gene lookup returns CDR1 ENHRY and CDR2 SYGVKD. V lost 6 bases, J lost 1 base, and 15 bases lay in between. The CDR3 contains 15 residues. This chain's CDR3 is CAISLSGTSQETQYF. The CDR3 DNA reads TGTGCCATCAGCCTTTCCGGGACATCCCAAGAGACCCAGTACTTC.

This clone was seen more than once but under ten times. This chain uses TRBV6-5 with TRBJ2-5; D gene ambiguous. The germline V and J ends were trimmed by 6 bases and 6 bases, with 14 bases remaining between them. CDR1 and CDR2 from the germline V gene are MNHEY and SVGAGI. This CDR3 is built from 13 residues. CDR3 bases: TGTGCCAGCAGCCCAGGCGGCGTGAAGACCCAGTACTTC. Translated: CASSPGGVKTQYF.

CDR3 DNA sequence: TGTGCCAGCAGGGACTGGGGGGGCCCTGAAGCTTTCTTT. It encodes CASRDWGGPEAFF. This rearrangement joins TRBV6-6 to TRBJ1-1; perhaps TRBD1 as D (6 bases). Trimming pared 6 bases from V and 6 bases from J, leaving 14 bases between. CDR3 length: 13 amino acids. Germline loops: CDR1 MNHNY, CDR2 SVGAGI (reference sequence).

This clone turned up a few times. The chain is built from TRBV4-3 and TRBJ2-7; no clear D. Looked up from germline, CDR1 is LGHNA and CDR2 is YSLEER. The CDR3 length is 13 residues. Trimming removed 1 base at V and 2 bases at J, with 6 bases between. CDR3 region: CASSQGEPYEQYF. The CDR3 DNA sequence: TGCGCCAGCAGCCAAGGCGAGCCCTACGAGCAGTACTTC.

The J gene is TRBJ2-1, the V gene TRBV5-1; unclear D gene. The CDR3 is 12 residues long. Germline-derived CDR1 and CDR2 are SGHRS and YFSETQ. The V and J ends lost 3 bases and 8 bases respectively, with 9 bases between them. The CDR3 protein is CASSYGRDEQFF. The CDR3 DNA follows: TGCGCCAGCAGCTACGGACGGGATGAGCAGTTCTTC.

V is TRBV7-9 and J is TRBJ1-5; no clear D gene. The CDR3 loop spans 14 amino acids. Germline assignment: CDR1 SEHNR and CDR2 FQNEAQ (reference sequence). V was trimmed by 4 bases and J by 0 bases, leaving 7 bases between them. CDR3 in DNA: TGTGCCAGCAGCTCCTTCCCTAGCAATCAGCCCCAGCATTTT. It encodes CASSSFPSNQPQHF. The full variable domain, with the rest looked up from reference TRBV7-9 and TRBJ1-5, is DTGVSQNPRHKITKRGQNVTFRCDPISEHNRLYWYRQTLGQGPEFLTYFQNEAQLEKSRLLSDRFSAERPKGSFSTLEIQRTEQGDSAMYLCASSSFPSNQPQHFGDGTRLSIL.